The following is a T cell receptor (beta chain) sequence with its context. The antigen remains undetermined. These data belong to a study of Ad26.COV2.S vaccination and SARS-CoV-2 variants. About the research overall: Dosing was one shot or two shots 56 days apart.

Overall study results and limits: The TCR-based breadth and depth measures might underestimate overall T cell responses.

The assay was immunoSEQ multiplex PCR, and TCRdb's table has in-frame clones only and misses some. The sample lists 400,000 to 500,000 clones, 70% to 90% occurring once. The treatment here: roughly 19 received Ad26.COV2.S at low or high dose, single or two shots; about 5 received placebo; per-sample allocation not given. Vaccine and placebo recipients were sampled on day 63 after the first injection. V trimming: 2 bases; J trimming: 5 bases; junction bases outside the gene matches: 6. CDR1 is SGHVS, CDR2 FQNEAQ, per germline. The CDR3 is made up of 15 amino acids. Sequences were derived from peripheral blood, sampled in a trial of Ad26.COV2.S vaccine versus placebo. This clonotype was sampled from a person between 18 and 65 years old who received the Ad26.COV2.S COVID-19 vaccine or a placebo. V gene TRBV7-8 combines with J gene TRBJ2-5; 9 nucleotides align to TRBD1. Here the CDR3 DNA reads TGTGCCAGCAGCTTAAGGACAGGGGTTTCGGAGACCCAGTACTTC. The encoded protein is CASSLRTGVSETQYF.